These T cell receptor beta chains were read from a single sample in a study of blood T cell repertoires in COVID-19. Clones were sequenced by immunoSEQ multiplex PCR, and TCRdb holds only the in-frame ones, with some missing. Counted here are some 42,000 clones, about 77% occurring once; the ten biggest clones make up around 30%. The sample was peripheral blood. These receptors originate from an older woman with acute or convalescent COVID-19. CDR3s include the opening cysteine and the closing phenylalanine or tryptophan. A D gene is named only where the DNA matches it firmly. The listing skips clone size in some rows; elsewhere it reads once, few, many or a size class.

abundance	v_gene	d_gene	j_gene	CDR3nt	CDR3aa
.	TRBV5-7	.	TRBJ1-3	TGTGCCAGCAGCTGGTATGACAGTGGGGAGGCTGGAAACACCATATATTTT	CASSWYDSGEAGNTIYF
.	TRBV7-3	TRBD2	TRBJ2-1	TGTGCCAGCAGCTCGGGGGGACCCGGCCGGGAGCAGTTCTTC	CASSSGGPGREQFF
few	TRBV5-1	.	TRBJ1-6	TGCGCCAGCAGCTTGGATCAGGGAGGTAATTCACCCCTCCACTTT	CASSLDQGGNSPLHF
.	TRBV7-8	TRBD1	TRBJ2-2	TGTGCCAGCAGCTCGGGACAGGGGTACACCGGGGAGCTGTTTTTT	CASSSGQGYTGELFF
.	TRBV20-1	TRBD1	TRBJ1-1	TGCAGTGCTAGTTACACGGACAGGGGTGAAGCTTTCTTT	CSASYTDRGEAFF
.	TRBV28	.	TRBJ1-2	TGTGCCAGCACAGGGCTCAACTATGGCTACACCTTC	CASTGLNYGYTF
.	TRBV5-1	.	TRBJ2-3	TGCGCCAGCAGCTCCTCTAGCGGCACAGATACGCAGTATTTT	CASSSSSGTDTQYF
.	TRBV29-1	TRBD1	TRBJ2-3	TGCAGCGCCAGACAGGGGGGCGATGGGACGCAGTATTTT	CSARQGGDGTQYF
.	TRBV7-8	.	TRBJ1-5	TGTGCCAGCAGATTAGCTGGAGAAGGTCAGCCCCAGCATTTT	CASRLAGEGQPQHF
.	TRBV5-1	TRBD1	TRBJ2-1	TGCGCCAGCACCTTTGGACAGGGAATCTACAATGAGCAGTTCTTC	CASTFGQGIYNEQFF
.	TRBV7-9	TRBD1	TRBJ2-7	TGTGCCAGCAGCTTAGGGACAGGGGGCTTCTACGAGCAGTACTTC	CASSLGTGGFYEQYF
.	TRBV28	TRBD1	TRBJ1-2	TGTGCCAGCATTCCCGGGACAGACTATGGCTACACCTTC	CASIPGTDYGYTF
.	TRBV5-8	.	TRBJ1-1	TGTGCCAGCAGTTTTCGGGACACTGAAGCTTTCTTT	CASSFRDTEAFF
.	TRBV6-5	TRBD1	TRBJ1-4	TGTGCCAGCAGAACAGGGGGTAATGAAAAACTGTTTTTT	CASRTGGNEKLFF
.	TRBV24-1	TRBD2	TRBJ2-3	TGTGCCACCAGTGATTTCGTAGCGGGAAGCACAGATACGCAGTATTTT	CATSDFVAGSTDTQYF
.	TRBV11-2	TRBD1	TRBJ1-2	TGTGCCAGCAGCTTAGATGCTCCAGGGGGAACCTATGGCTACACCTTC	CASSLDAPGGTYGYTF
.	TRBV6-5	TRBD1	TRBJ2-3	TGTGCCAGCAGTCTACAGGGGAGCACAGATACGCAGTATTTT	CASSLQGSTDTQYF
.	TRBV30	.	TRBJ2-7	TGTGCCTGGAGGGCCAGGGTGGGCTACGAGCAGTACTTC	CAWRARVGYEQYF
.	TRBV7-9	.	TRBJ2-2	TGTGCCAGCAGCTTAGACAGAAGCACCGGGGAGCTGTTTTTT	CASSLDRSTGELFF
.	TRBV9	TRBD1	TRBJ2-2	TGTGCCAGCAGCGTAGGGACAGGGTCCACCGGGGAGCTGTTTTTT	CASSVGTGSTGELFF
.	TRBV11-2	.	TRBJ2-7	TGTGCCAGCAGCTTGGGAGGGGGTTTTGTCTACGAGCAGTACTTC	CASSLGGGFVYEQYF
.	TRBV28	TRBD1	TRBJ1-2	TGTGCCAGCAGACATACAGGGGTTGGCTACACCTTC	CASRHTGVGYTF
.	TRBV28	.	TRBJ1-4	TGTGCCAGCAGTTTAGTGGGGCGGCAGGGAGGAGAAAAACTGTTTTTT	CASSLVGRQGGEKLFF
.	TRBV30	.	TRBJ2-7	TGTGCCTGGAACAGGGACCCCTCCTACGAGCAGTACTTC	CAWNRDPSYEQYF
.	TRBV28	.	TRBJ1-4	TGTGCCAGCAGTTTTTCCGGGTGGAAACTGTTTTTT	CASSFSGWKLFF
.	TRBV4-2	TRBD2	TRBJ2-1	TGTGCCAGCAGCCAAGTTCTTAGCGGGGGGGCCTCCTACAATGAGCAGTTCTTC	CASSQVLSGGASYNEQFF
.	TRBV5-1	TRBD2	TRBJ2-1	TGCGCCAGCAGTAGGGAGGGAAGGGGTATCGATGAGCAGTTCTTC	CASSREGRGIDEQFF
.	TRBV6-6	.	TRBJ1-2	TGTGCCAGCACCCCGGACAGATCTAACTATGGCTACACCTTC	CASTPDRSNYGYTF
.	TRBV29-1	.	TRBJ1-2	TGCAGCGTTGAAGAGGGAGCGGGTGGCTACACCTTC	CSVEEGAGGYTF